This T cell receptor beta chain was sequenced during a study of blood T cell repertoires in COVID-19. For the study at large: Acute and convalescent COVID-19 specimens originated in the United States, Italy and Spain. From T cells, B-cell-depleted T cells, or PBMCs came the material, which was cDNA or gDNA.

As handled by the study authors: The assay estimated nucleated cells by amplifying reference gene primers. The method was immunoSEQ multiplex PCR; TCRdb's version includes in-frame clones alone and lacks a portion of them. V, J and clone size are taken as reported in that table, and D and trimming were inferred from the DNA itself. The sample contains approximately 46,000 clones, approximately 89% of which appear only once. This CDR3 contains 15 residues. The J segment lost 3 bases and the V segment lost 4 bases, leaving 8 bases of the junction unmatched. Germline values: CDR1 SGHAT, CDR2 FQNNGV. The clonotype comes from a man aged 55 to 70 with acute or convalescent COVID-19. The chain recombines TRBV11-2 with TRBJ1-2; TRBD1 matches 7 bases. Sequencing was carried out using peripheral blood. CDR3 in DNA: TGTGCCAGCAGCTCCGCTCAGGGGGGTTACTATGGCTACACCTTC. Its protein is CASSSAQGGYYGYTF.